Presented here are 4 T cell receptor beta chains from one specimen sequenced in a study of response to subunit inactivated influenza vaccine. One entry per CDR3 protein results from TCRdb running MiXCR on the RT-PCR reads. The table records 650,000 to 800,000 distinct CDR3 sequences, approximately 15% of them present only once. Source: PBMCs from blood, taken around two weeks before vaccination. The receptors shown here come from a man aged 50-59 years who received an inactivated influenza vaccine.

The chain is built from TRBV6-1 and TRBJ2-6, with TRBD1 matching over 7 bases. J lost 0 bases, V lost 7 bases, and 12 bases had no gene match. Looked up from germline, CDR1 is MNHNS and CDR2 is SASEGT. This CDR3 comprises 18 residues. CDR3 nucleotide sequence: TGTGCCAGCACCGTGAAAGGGGACAGTTACTCTGGGGCCAACGTCCTGACTTTC. This sequence encodes CASTVKGDSYSGANVLTF.

This clonotype was recorded a few times. CDR3 sequence: CASSQRGDDTGELFF. CDR3 in DNA: TGTGCCAGCAGTCAACGGGGGGATGACACCGGGGAGCTGTTTTTT. J is TRBJ2-2 and V is TRBV12-3 or TRBV12-4; 7 bases map to TRBD2. This CDR3 is built from 15 residues. V shed 5 bases and J 3 bases; nucleotides not matched to a gene: 6.

A few counts support this clonotype. J is TRBJ1-1 and V is TRBV10-3; D remains unclear. The length of the CDR3 is 14 residues. CDR1 and CDR2 from the germline V gene are ENHRY and SYGVKD. Deletions cut 2 bases from V and 0 bases from J, with 7 bases between. This CDR3 is CAISEEGMNTEAFF. The CDR3, as DNA: TGTGCCATCAGTGAGGAGGGCATGAACACTGAAGCTTTCTTT.

V gene TRBV6-2 or TRBV6-3 combines with J gene TRBJ2-2, with D possibly being TRBD1 (6 bases). This CDR3 region has 14 residues. Germline V gives CDR1 MNHEY, CDR2 SVGEGT. Trimming stripped 5 bases from V and 4 bases from J, with 11 bases between. In DNA, the CDR3 is TGTGCCAGCAGTAAGACAGGACGCACCGGGGAGCTGTTTTTT. Protein product: CASSKTGRTGELFF.